What follows is one TCR beta chain and its context. Its specificity is unknown. Germline assignment: CDR1 SGHTA and CDR2 FQGNSA. The V end lost 5 bases, the J end lost 7 bases, and 14 bases lay between the germline ends. This CDR3 spans 13 amino acids. This sample was included in a study of HIV-infected patients and healthy controls. Study-level findings and limits: Healthy controls carried many MAIT alpha-chain CDR3s, while HIV+ repertoires had few.

Alpha and beta constant-region primers primed reverse transcription of around 500 ng RNA. Separate chain-specific third strand synthesis with multiplexing indices produced the alpha and beta libraries. All rearrangements within a chain used one primer pair; cDNA molecules carried barcodes. MiXCR, run by TCRdb on the 5' RACE reads, gives a single entry per CDR3 protein. The repertoire includes around 21,000 distinct CDR3 sequences, approximately 9% of them detected once, and around 2.5% sits in the top ten. The repertoire came from unfractionated whole blood and reflected all unsorted peripheral T cells.

The sequencing sample was made of blood. The V and J genes are TRBV7-2 and TRBJ1-1, with a tentative D call TRBD1 (6 bases). This receptor was identified in an adult in good health. The DNA of the CDR3 is TGTGCCAGCAGCCGAGCGGGGGCCCGTGAAGCTTTCTTT. This sequence encodes CASSRAGAREAFF.